The 20 T cell receptor beta chains presented below share a single source sample, sequenced in a study of blood T cells in healthy people across ages. Primers used in a second PCR of roughly 7 to 11 cycles were a sample-barcoded 5' primer and a J-beta primer mix. One entry per CDR3 protein, called by TCRdb with MiXCR from the 5' RACE reads. The table shows around 870,000 distinct CDR3 sequences, with around 28% occurring only once. The sample consisted of blood. The receptors come from an elderly woman in good health.

The J gene is TRBJ2-7, the V gene TRBV7-2, with TRBD2 identical over 15 bases. The CDR3 is 16 amino acids. Germline values: CDR1 SGHTA, CDR2 FQGNSA. The V and J ends lost 1 base and 2 bases, in that order; junction bases with no gene match: 0. The CDR3 protein is CASSLGTSGRAYEQYF. The DNA for the CDR3 is TGTGCCAGCAGCTTAGGGACTAGCGGGAGGGCCTACGAGCAGTACTTC.

This clonotype was counted at least ten times. This rearrangement joins TRBV7-2 to TRBJ2-1; D remains unclear. CDR3 length: 12 residues. Germline CDR1 reads SGHTA; CDR2 reads FQGNSA. V was cut by 3 bases and J by 7 bases, with 7 bases left in between. The CDR3 here is CASSFGLNEQFF. CDR3 bases: TGTGCCAGCAGCTTCGGTCTTAATGAGCAGTTCTTC.

This clonotype was recorded many times. The chain is built from TRBV7-9 and TRBJ1-5; no clear D. The CDR3 runs 17 residues. Germline CDR1 reads SEHNR; CDR2 reads FQNEAQ (reference sequence). The V gene lost 6 bases and the J gene lost 3 bases, with 21 bases spanning the gap. The CDR3: CASSPIPEDGFNQPQHF. The CDR3 region has the DNA TGTGCCAGCAGTCCAATCCCAGAGGACGGATTCAATCAGCCCCAGCATTTT.

Ten or more counts support this clonotype. The V and J genes are TRBV20-1 and TRBJ1-5, with D tentatively TRBD1 (6 bases). This CDR3 region has 15 residues. Germline V gives CDR1 DFQATT, CDR2 SNEGSKA (reference sequence). Between the trimmed V and J ends, which lost 3 bases and 0 bases, there was a span of 12 bases. The CDR3 region is CSASRGLNSNQPQHF. CDR3 bases: TGCAGTGCTAGCAGGGGACTCAATAGCAATCAGCCCCAGCATTTT.

This chain uses TRBV2 with TRBJ2-7, with D possibly TRBD2 on 6 matching bases. Per germline, CDR1 SNHLY and CDR2 FYNNEI. The CDR3 is 15 amino acids. V was cut by 7 bases and J by 9 bases, with 25 bases left in between. The CDR3 DNA is TGTGCCAGCAACGAAAGTTGGGACTGGGGAGTTGGGCAGTACTTC. Translating gives CASNESWDWGVGQYF. Drawing the rest from reference TRBV2 and TRBJ2-7, the complete variable domain is EPEVTQTPSHQVTQMGQEVILRCVPISNHLYFYWYRQILGQKVEFLVSFYNNEISEKSEIFDDQFSVERPDGSNFTLKIRSTKLEDSAMYFCASNESWDWGVGQYFGPGTRLTVT.

In this sample, this clonotype turned up a few times. A much larger clonotype is one base distant, so this may be a read error. The V call is TRBV4-3, the J call TRBJ2-1; TRBD2 is a possible D gene (6 bases). The germline V gene has CDR1 LGHNA and CDR2 YSLEER. The V end was cut by 0 bases, the J end by 7 bases, with 13 bases between. The CDR3 has 15 amino acids. The CDR3 region is CASSQDILARNEQFF. CDR3 nucleotide sequence: TGCGCCAGCAGCCAAGATATTCTAGCGCGGAATGAGCAGTTCTTC.

This clonotype was detected many times. The CDR3 sequence: CASSLTPAETQYF. CDR3 in DNA: TGTGCCAGCAGCCTGACGCCCGCGGAGACCCAGTACTTC. V is TRBV7-2 and J is TRBJ2-5; no firm D call. CDR3 length: 13 residues. Germline V gene sequence: CDR1 SGHTA, CDR2 FQGNSA. V was cut by 5 bases and J by 5 bases, with 12 bases left in between.

This clonotype was detected many times. This rearrangement joins TRBV20-1 to TRBJ2-3, with TRBD2 matching 7 bases. CDR1 is DFQATT and CDR2 is SNEGSKA in the germline V gene (reference sequence). With V trimmed by 0 bases and J by 4 bases, 4 bases remained unmatched. The CDR3 length is 14 residues. CDR3: CSAREAGIPDTQYF. As DNA, the CDR3 is TGCAGTGCTAGAGAAGCGGGGATCCCAGATACGCAGTATTTT.

With regard to this clonotype: A much larger clone is a single base away; this may be a read error. This chain links TRBV7-9 with TRBJ2-1, with 8 bases matching TRBD2. Germline V lookup: CDR1 SEHNR, CDR2 FQNEAQ (reference sequence). The CDR3 contains 20 residues. CDR3 sequence: CAGSLGAGGFKISSYNEQFF. CDR3 nucleotide sequence: TGTGCCGGCAGCTTAGGTGCGGGGGGCTTTAAAATTAGCTCCTACAATGAGCAGTTCTTC.

This sequence joins TRBV2 and TRBJ1-1; D remains ambiguous. Deletions cut 6 bases from V and 2 bases from J, with 4 bases between. Germline CDR1 SNHLY, CDR2 FYNNEI. There are 11 residues in the CDR3. The CDR3 region is CASRINTEAFF. The CDR3 DNA reads as TGTGCCAGCAGAATCAACACTGAAGCTTTCTTT.

This clonotype was counted only a few times. V usage is TRBV25-1 and J usage is TRBJ1-6, with no clear D. Trimming removed 3 bases at V and 8 bases at J, with 11 bases between. The CDR3 covers 14 residues. Germline V CDR1 and CDR2: MGHDK, SYGVNS. The DNA for the CDR3 is TGTGCCAGCAGTGACGACGCTTCATATTCACCCCTCCACTTT. Its protein product is CASSDDASYSPLHF.

Concerning this clonotype: A single base separates this from a much larger clone, so it may be a read error. The conserved final phenylalanine or tryptophan is absent from the CDR3, which likely points to a read error. The chain couples TRBV6-6 to TRBJ1-6, with 8 bases aligning to TRBD1. This CDR3 spans 13 amino acids. Germline values: CDR1 MNHNY, CDR2 SVGAGI (reference sequence). Trimming at V came to 8 bases and at J to 8 bases, leaving 5 bases not matched to a gene. CDR3 loop: CASGDRPDSPLHV. CDR3 bases: TGTGCCAGCGGGGACAGGCCTGATTCACCCCTCCACGTT.

This clonotype was recorded a few times. J is TRBJ2-1 and V is TRBV2; tentative D call: TRBD1 (6 bases). The V gene's germline CDR1 is SNHLY and CDR2 FYNNEI. Between the trimmed V and J ends, which lost 4 bases and 6 bases, there was a span of 16 bases. The CDR3 extends over 15 amino acids. CDR3 loop: CASSVAQGKINEQFF. As DNA, the CDR3 is TGTGCCAGCAGTGTGGCGCAGGGGAAAATCAATGAGCAGTTCTTC.

This clonotype was observed a single time. The rearrangement joins TRBV20-1 to TRBJ2-7; 8 bases match TRBD1. The end of the DNA fits TRBJ2-5 better, so the J call may be wrong. Looked up from germline, CDR1 is DFQATT and CDR2 is SNEGSKA (reference sequence). This CDR3 comprises 17 residues. The CDR3 DNA reads as TGCAGTGCTAGATCGCTCAGGGGGCGAAAGGAAAAAGAGACCCAGTACTTC. This translates into CSARSLRGRKEKETQYF.

The V call is TRBV7-3, the J call TRBJ2-3; D possibly corresponds to TRBD2 (6 bases). V lost 5 bases to trimming and J lost 4 bases, with 13 bases between them. Germline assignment: CDR1 SGHTA and CDR2 FQGTGA. The CDR3 is 14 amino acids. In DNA form, the CDR3 reads TGTGCCAGCAGCACCCACCCGGGGGCAGATACGCAGTATTTT. This codes for CASSTHPGADTQYF.

On this clonotype: This clone may be a read error of a much larger clone one base away. V usage is TRBV12-3 or TRBV12-4 and J usage is TRBJ2-7; 15 bases map to TRBD2. The end of the DNA aligns better with TRBJ2-5, so the J call may be wrong. The CDR3 extends over 15 amino acids. The CDR3 bases are TGTACCAGCAGCAGGACTAGCGGGGGGGCTCAGACCCAGTACTTC. It is translated as CTSSRTSGGAQTQYF.

This clonotype was found once. V is TRBV30 and J is TRBJ2-7; D unclear. CDR1 and CDR2 from the germline V gene are GTSNPN and SVGIG (reference sequence). The length of the CDR3 is 12 residues. V was pared by 0 bases and J by 3 bases, with 6 bases between. In DNA form, the CDR3 reads TGTGCCTGGAGTGTACGGAGCTACGAGCAGTACTTC. Its translation: CAWSVRSYEQYF.

This rearrangement joins TRBV3-1 to TRBJ2-3; D is tentatively TRBD1 or TRBD2 (5 bases each). Trimming took off 1 base at V and 4 bases at J, with 12 bases between the two ends. Germline CDR1 is LGHDT and CDR2 is YNNKEL (reference sequence). There are 15 residues in the CDR3. CDR3 bases: TGTGCCAGCAGCCAAGGAAAAAGGGGACCAGATACGCAGTATTTT. Amino acids: CASSQGKRGPDTQYF.

Ten or more counts support this clonotype. This rearrangement joins TRBV7-2 to TRBJ2-3; tentative D call: TRBD1 (5 bases). Germline CDR1 is SGHTA and CDR2 is FQGNSA. This CDR3 comprises 19 residues. V shed 5 bases and J shed 0 bases, with 24 bases lying between them. The DNA for the CDR3 is TGTGCCAGCAGCCTCCCGGCCCTTAGACAGACTTATAGCACAGATACGCAGTATTTT. It is translated as CASSLPALRQTYSTDTQYF. Full variable domain (rest looked up from reference TRBV7-2 and TRBJ2-3): GAGVSQSPSNKVTEKGKDVELRCDPISGHTALYWYRQSLGQGLEFLIYFQGNSAPDKSGLPSDRFSAERTGGSVSTLTIQRTQQEDSAVYLCASSLPALRQTYSTDTQYFGPGTRLTVL.

This clonotype has just a few counts. V and J are TRBV6-1 and TRBJ2-3, with 11 bases matching TRBD2. The CDR3 consists of 15 residues. With V trimmed by 4 bases and J by 4 bases, 4 bases remained unmatched. The germline V gene encodes CDR1 MNHNS and CDR2 SASEGT. The CDR3 DNA follows: TGTGCCAGCAGTGTACTGGGACTAGCGGCAGATACGCAGTATTTT. Translating it yields CASSVLGLAADTQYF.